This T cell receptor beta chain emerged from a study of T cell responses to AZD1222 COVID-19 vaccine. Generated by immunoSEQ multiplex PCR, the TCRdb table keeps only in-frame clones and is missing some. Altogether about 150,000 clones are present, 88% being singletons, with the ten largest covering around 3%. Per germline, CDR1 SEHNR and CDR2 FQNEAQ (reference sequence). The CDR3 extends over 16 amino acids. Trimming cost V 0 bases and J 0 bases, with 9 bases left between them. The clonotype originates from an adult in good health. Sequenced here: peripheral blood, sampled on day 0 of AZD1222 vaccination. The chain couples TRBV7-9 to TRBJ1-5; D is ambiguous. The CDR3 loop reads CASSLARQHSNQPQHF. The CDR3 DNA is TGTGCCAGCAGCTTAGCGCGGCAGCATAGCAATCAGCCCCAGCATTTT.